This T cell receptor beta chain was observed in a study of T cells in Graves' hyperthyroidism and ophthalmopathy. RNA transcripts provided the source from which TCR beta CDR3 regions were amplified. The study used the HTBI primer set for a first-round RT-PCR of the TCR CDR3. TCRdb re-derived calls from the multiplex PCR reads in MiXCR, one entry per CDR3 protein. In the table there are more than 350,000 distinct CDR3 sequences, about 16% of which are singletons. This clonotype was seen at least ten times. The CDR3 extends over 16 amino acids. From germline, CDR1 is LGHDT and CDR2 YNNKEL (reference sequence). The V segment lost 4 bases and the J segment 7 bases; nucleotides outside the gene matches: 8.

The gene calls are TRBV3-1 and TRBJ2-2; 11 nucleotides match TRBD2. Sequencing was performed on blood. This sequence originates from a woman aged 55 to 70 with Graves' ophthalmopathy. CDR3 sequence (DNA): TGTGCCAGCAGCCCCACTAGCGGGAGCAATAACGGGGAGCTGTTTTTT. Protein product: CASSPTSGSNNGELFF.